This T cell receptor (beta chain) was recorded in a study of blood T cell repertoires in COVID-19. This CDR3 region has 16 residues. The trim removed 0 bases at V and 8 bases at J, leaving 8 bases unmatched. CDR1 and CDR2 (germline): MNHEY, SVGEGT. Sequencing used immunoSEQ multiplex PCR; TCRdb keeps in-frame clones, though not all of them. Here the sample spans roughly 250,000 clones, 85% being singletons. Sequencing input: peripheral blood. This rearrangement joins TRBV6-2 or TRBV6-3 to TRBJ2-1; TRBD1 agrees at 9 bases. The sequence derives from a middle-aged man with acute or convalescent COVID-19. The CDR3 is CASSYSETGGGDEQFF. DNA for the CDR3: TGTGCCAGCAGTTACTCCGAGACAGGGGGGGGCGATGAGCAGTTCTTC.